Reported below is one T cell receptor beta chain. Its antigen is still unknown. This sample was taken from a study of T cell responses to AZD1222 COVID-19 vaccine. TCRdb's table, derived via immunoSEQ multiplex PCR, lists solely in-frame clones and lacks some. The sample has some 120,000 clones, over 75% seen once. Study results and caveats: Repertoires were sampled only after the peak T cell response. It should be noted that donors were predominantly white British and more often female, and clonal diversity was possibly underestimated. At baseline, just 5 or 6 AZD1222 recipients tested seropositive. Vaccine-associated CD4 TCRs spanned spike, dominant at 160-218 and 743-854.

V was pared by 3 bases and J by 6 bases, with 6 bases between. Germline assignment: CDR1 DFQATT and CDR2 SNEGSKA (reference sequence). This CDR3 contains 11 residues. This sequence joins TRBV20-1 and TRBJ2-1; no clear D gene. The origin of this receptor is an adult in good health. Sequenced here: peripheral blood, sampled on day 0 of AZD1222 vaccination. CDR3 in amino acids: CSASLVNEQFF. CDR3 bases: TGCAGTGCTAGTTTAGTCAATGAGCAGTTCTTC.